The clone carrying this T cell receptor beta chain was counted only a few times. Antigen unknown. This entry belongs to a study of T-cell reconstitution after alpha-beta-depleted transplantation in children. The study, taken as a whole, reports: After transplant, high TCRbeta diversity at day 60 in some patients arose from surviving recipient T cells and thymic progenitors.

Unique molecular identifiers featured in how the TCRbeta library was prepared. MiXCR was run by TCRdb on the PCR reads, yielding one entry per CDR3 protein. The sample carries fewer than 750,000 distinct CDR3 sequences, 20% to 25% recorded once. Germline CDR1 reads SGHRS; CDR2 reads YFSETQ. This CDR3 comprises 14 residues. V shed 7 bases and J shed 2 bases, with 14 bases lying between them. This sequence originates from a boy under two years old who had a stem cell transplant for acute myeloid leukemia, so the T cells may come from the graft donor. Source: PBMCs, mostly from graft donor cells, taken 360 days after TCRalphabeta/CD19-depleted stem cell transplant. The chain couples TRBV5-1 to TRBJ2-3, with D hard to call. The CDR3 sequence: CASSKDGYTDTQYF. In DNA form, the CDR3 reads TGCGCCAGCTCGAAGGACGGCTACACAGATACGCAGTATTTT.